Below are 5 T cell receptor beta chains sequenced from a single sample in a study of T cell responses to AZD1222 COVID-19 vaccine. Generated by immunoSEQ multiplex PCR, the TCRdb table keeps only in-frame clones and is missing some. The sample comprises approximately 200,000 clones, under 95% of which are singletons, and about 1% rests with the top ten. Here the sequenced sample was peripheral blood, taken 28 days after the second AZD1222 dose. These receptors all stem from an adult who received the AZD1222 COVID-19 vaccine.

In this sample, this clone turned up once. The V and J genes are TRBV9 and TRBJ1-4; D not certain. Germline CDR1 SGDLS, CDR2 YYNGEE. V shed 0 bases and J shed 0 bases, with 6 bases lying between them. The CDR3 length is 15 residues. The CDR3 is CASSVGATTNEKLFF. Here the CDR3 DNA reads TGTGCCAGCAGCGTAGGTGCGACAACTAATGAAAAACTGTTTTTT.

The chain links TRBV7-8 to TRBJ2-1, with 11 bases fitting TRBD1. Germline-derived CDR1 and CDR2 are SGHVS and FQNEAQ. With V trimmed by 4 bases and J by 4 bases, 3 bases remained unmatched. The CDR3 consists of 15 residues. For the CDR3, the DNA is TGTGCCAGCAGCTCCGGGACAGGGGGGTACAATGAGCAGTTCTTC. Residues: CASSSGTGGYNEQFF. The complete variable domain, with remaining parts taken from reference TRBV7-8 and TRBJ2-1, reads GAGVSQSPRYKVAKRGQDVALRCDPISGHVSLFWYQQALGQGPEFLTYFQNEAQLDKSGLPSDRFFAERPEGSVSTLKIQRTQQEDSAVYLCASSSGTGGYNEQFFGPGTRLTVL.

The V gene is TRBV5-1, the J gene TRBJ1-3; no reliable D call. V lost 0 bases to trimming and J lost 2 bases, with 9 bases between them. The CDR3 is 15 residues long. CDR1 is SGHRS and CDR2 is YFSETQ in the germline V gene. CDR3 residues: CASSLGGGTGNTIYF. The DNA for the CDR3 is TGCGCCAGCAGCTTGGGAGGAGGAACTGGAAACACCATATATTTT.

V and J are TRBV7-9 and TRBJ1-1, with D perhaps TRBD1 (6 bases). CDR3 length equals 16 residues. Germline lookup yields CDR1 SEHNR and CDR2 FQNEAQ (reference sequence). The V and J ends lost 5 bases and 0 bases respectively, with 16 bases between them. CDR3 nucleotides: TGTGCCAGCAGCCGAATCCCGGGACACCTGAACACTGAAGCTTTCTTT. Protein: CASSRIPGHLNTEAFF. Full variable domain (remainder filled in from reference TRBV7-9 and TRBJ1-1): DTGVSQNPRHKITKRGQNVTFRCDPISEHNRLYWYRQTLGQGPEFLTYFQNEAQLEKSRLLSDRFSAERPKGSFSTLEIQRTEQGDSAMYLCASSRIPGHLNTEAFFGQGTRLTVV.

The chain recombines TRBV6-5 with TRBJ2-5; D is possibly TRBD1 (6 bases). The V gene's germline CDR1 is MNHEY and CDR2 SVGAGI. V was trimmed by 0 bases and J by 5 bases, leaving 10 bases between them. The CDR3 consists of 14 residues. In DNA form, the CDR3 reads TGTGCCAGCAGTTACTCGGGGGCAATCGAGACCCAGTACTTC. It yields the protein CASSYSGAIETQYF.